Below, 27 T cell receptor beta chains from the same sample are listed, as sequenced in a study of blood T cells in healthy people across ages. The authors ran a second PCR of 7 to 11 cycles using a sample-barcoded 5' primer and a J-beta primer mix. TCRdb re-called the 5' RACE reads with MiXCR, one entry per CDR3 protein. Among hundreds of thousands of distinct CDR3 sequences listed, about 54% were seen once. The sequenced sample was blood. These receptors were taken from a man between 60 and 70 years old in good health.

This chain uses TRBV27 with TRBJ2-4; weak D call: TRBD1 (6 bases). Germline V gene lookup returns CDR1 MNHEY and CDR2 SMNVEV (reference sequence). The CDR3 sequence is 13 residues long. Trimming stripped 6 bases from V and 3 bases from J, with 9 bases between. The CDR3, as DNA: TGTGCCAGCAGAACAGGGTACAAAAACATTCAGTACTTC. Translated, it gives CASRTGYKNIQYF.

The V gene is TRBV12-3 or TRBV12-4, the J gene TRBJ2-1; perhaps TRBD2 as D (7 bases). The CDR3 consists of 15 residues. Trimming removed 2 bases at V and 2 bases at J, with 10 bases between. The DNA for the CDR3 is TGTGCCAGCAGTTTACGGGGGGCTACCTACAATGAGCAGTTCTTC. This codes for CASSLRGATYNEQFF.

As DNA, the CDR3 is TGTGCCATCAGTGATCTAGGCCGGTCTGGAAACACCATATATTTT. Translated, it gives CAISDLGRSGNTIYF. The genes are TRBV10-3 and TRBJ1-3; D is uncertain. From germline, CDR1 is ENHRY and CDR2 SYGVKD. This CDR3 contains 15 residues. V was pared by 3 bases and J by 1 base, with 10 bases between.

The rearrangement joins TRBV3-1 to TRBJ1-6; D remains ambiguous. V lost 0 bases to trimming and J lost 4 bases, with 16 bases between them. This CDR3 has 18 residues. Germline assignment: CDR1 LGHDT and CDR2 YNNKEL (reference sequence). CDR3 sequence reads: CASSQDQISPGYNSPLHF. The CDR3 DNA is TGTGCCAGCAGCCAAGATCAAATCAGCCCGGGGTATAATTCACCCCTCCACTTT. Full variable domain (remainder filled in from reference TRBV3-1 and TRBJ1-6): DTAVSQTPKYLVTQMGNDKSIKCEQNLGHDTMYWYKQDSKKFLKIMFSYNNKELIINETVPNRFSPKSPDKAHLNLHINSLELGDSAVYFCASSQDQISPGYNSPLHFGNGTRLTVT.

J is TRBJ1-4 and V is TRBV12-3 or TRBV12-4; 8 nucleotides agree with TRBD1. The CDR3 runs 12 residues. With V trimmed by 5 bases and J by 10 bases, 3 bases remained unmatched. CDR3 bases: TGTGCCAGCAGTATAGGACAGGGAAAACTGTTTTTT. Amino acid sequence: CASSIGQGKLFF.

J is TRBJ2-6 and V is TRBV18; 9 nucleotides align to TRBD1. From germline, CDR1 is KGHSH and CDR2 LQKENI. J lost 0 bases, V lost 5 bases, and 8 bases had no gene match. The length of the CDR3 is 18 residues. This CDR3 reads CASSENRGRISGANVLTF. The CDR3 nucleotides read TGTGCCAGCTCAGAGAACAGGGGGCGTATCTCTGGGGCCAACGTCCTGACTTTC.

This clonotype was found a few times. The V gene is TRBV28, the J gene TRBJ2-5, with D possibly TRBD1 on 6 matching bases. CDR3 size: 15 residues. V lost 1 base, J lost 4 bases, and 13 bases lay in between. Germline lookup yields CDR1 MDHEN and CDR2 SYDVKM. This chain's CDR3 is CASSLLQGPAETQYF. Here the CDR3 DNA reads TGTGCCAGCAGTTTATTGCAGGGGCCCGCAGAGACCCAGTACTTC. The whole variable domain, remainder taken from reference TRBV28 and TRBJ2-5, is DVKVTQSSRYLVKRTGEKVFLECVQDMDHENMFWYRQDPGLGLRLIYFSYDVKMKEKGDIPEGYSVSREKKERFSLILESASTNQTSMYLCASSLLQGPAETQYFGPGTRLLVL.

V gene TRBV7-2 combines with J gene TRBJ2-3; no firm D call. Germline CDR1 reads SGHTA; CDR2 reads FQGNSA. The CDR3 length is 12 residues. Trimming removed 4 bases from V and 6 bases from J, with 8 bases in between. The CDR3 bases are TGTGCCAGCAGCTCATCCGCGGATACGCAGTATTTT. Translation: CASSSSADTQYF.

J is TRBJ1-2 and V is TRBV4-2; a possible D gene is TRBD1 (5 bases). Trimming pared 0 bases from V and 2 bases from J, leaving 10 bases between. The CDR3 totals 15 residues. Germline V lookup: CDR1 LGHNA, CDR2 YNFKEQ. Here the CDR3 DNA reads TGTGCCAGCAGCCAAGATGTGTACAGGAACTATGGCTACACCTTC. It is translated as CASSQDVYRNYGYTF.

The gene calls are TRBV18 and TRBJ2-7; D not resolved. Germline V CDR1 and CDR2: KGHSH, LQKENI. Trimming left V 0 bases short and J 7 bases short, with 10 bases between. The CDR3 extends over 13 amino acids. This chain's CDR3 is CASSPPGINEQYF. CDR3 bases: TGTGCCAGCTCACCACCGGGGATCAATGAGCAGTACTTC.

This chain joins TRBV11-2 and TRBJ2-5; D is unclear. Germline lookup yields CDR1 SGHAT and CDR2 FQNNGV. Deletions cut 0 bases from V and 5 bases from J, with 13 bases between. This CDR3 contains 15 residues. The chain's CDR3 is CASSLDGVIGETQYF. In DNA, the CDR3 is TGTGCCAGCAGCTTAGATGGGGTGATCGGGGAGACCCAGTACTTC. Variable domain in full (rest from reference TRBV11-2 and TRBJ2-5): EAGVAQSPRYKIIEKRQSVAFWCNPISGHATLYWYQQILGQGPKLLIQFQNNGVVDDSQLPKDRFSAERLKGVDSTLKIQPAKLEDSAVYLCASSLDGVIGETQYFGPGTRLLVL.

The V gene is TRBV5-1, the J gene TRBJ2-7; D is unclear. The J call is in doubt because the DNA end fits TRBJ2-4 better. This CDR3 has 12 residues. Germline CDR1 reads SGHRS; CDR2 reads YFSETQ. CDR3: CASKGAGNIQYF. The DNA of the CDR3 is TGCGCCAGCAAGGGCGCAGGAAACATTCAGTACTTC.

The chain uses TRBV7-2 and TRBJ1-4, with D uncertain. The germline V gene encodes CDR1 SGHTA and CDR2 FQGNSA. Trimming cost V 6 bases and J 8 bases, with 13 bases left between them. This CDR3 has 13 residues. CDR3 in amino acids: CASRSLAREKLFF. CDR3 coding DNA: TGTGCCAGCAGATCTCTTGCTAGGGAAAAACTGTTTTTT.

This clonotype was seen only a few times. V usage is TRBV29-1 and J usage is TRBJ2-5; D uncertain. V shed 7 bases and J shed 2 bases, with 14 bases lying between them. Germline V gives CDR1 SQVTM, CDR2 ANQGSEA. The CDR3 contains 13 residues. Written as DNA, the CDR3 is TGCAGCGGATCGAATCGGGTACAAGAGACCCAGTACTTC. Translating it yields CSGSNRVQETQYF.

This clonotype was picked up one time. The V gene is TRBV6-1, the J gene TRBJ2-1; 11 bases align to TRBD1. Germline-derived CDR1 and CDR2 are MNHNS and SASEGT. The ends lost 3 bases at V and 8 bases at J; junction bases unmatched: 3. The CDR3 has 14 amino acids. CDR3 amino acids: CASSDPGQGDEQFF. The CDR3 DNA reads as TGTGCCAGCAGTGACCCGGGACAGGGGGATGAGCAGTTCTTC.

This clonotype was observed a few times. V usage is TRBV29-1 and J usage is TRBJ2-1, with D possibly being TRBD2 (6 bases). Germline-derived CDR1 and CDR2 are SQVTM and ANQGSEA. The CDR3 is made up of 11 amino acids. V shed 7 bases and J shed 9 bases, with 13 bases lying between them. For the CDR3, the DNA is TGCAGCGGGGAGGATACGACTGAGCAGTTCTTC. It specifies CSGEDTTEQFF.

CDR3 in amino acids: CASSIGASGGRDTQYF. Written as DNA, the CDR3 is TGTGCCAGTAGTATAGGGGCTAGCGGGGGCCGAGATACGCAGTATTTT. This chain links TRBV19 with TRBJ2-3; 10 bases agree with TRBD2. Looked up from germline, CDR1 is LNHDA and CDR2 is SQIVND (reference sequence). The CDR3 spans 16 residues. The V and J ends lost 1 base and 5 bases, in that order; junction bases with no gene match: 6.

This chain joins TRBV3-1 and TRBJ1-6; no clear D gene. V was cut by 3 bases and J by 11 bases, with 14 bases left in between. CDR3 size: 14 residues. Germline V gives CDR1 LGHDT, CDR2 YNNKEL (reference sequence). CDR3 sequence: CASSHVGNGPPLHF. CDR3 DNA: TGTGCCAGCAGCCATGTGGGGAATGGGCCACCCCTCCACTTT.

The rearrangement uses TRBV4-1 and TRBJ2-5, with 9 bases aligning to TRBD1. The J call is in doubt because the DNA end fits TRBJ2-7 better. Per the germline V gene, CDR1 is MGHRA and CDR2 is YSYEKL. The CDR3 consists of 15 residues. The CDR3 sequence is CASSQRTGEAYEQYF. CDR3 in DNA: TGCGCCAGCAGCCAAAGGACAGGGGAGGCTTACGAGCAGTACTTC.

The table lists this clonotype with a count of one. V is TRBV7-6 and J is TRBJ1-4; 10 bases fit TRBD1. The V segment lost 5 bases and the J segment 7 bases; nucleotides outside the gene matches: 7. Germline CDR1 SGHVS, CDR2 FNYEAQ. The CDR3 sequence is 15 residues long. The CDR3 DNA follows: TGTGCCAGCAGCCCAGGGACAGGGGCAAGTGAAAAACTGTTTTTT. Encoded protein: CASSPGTGASEKLFF.

The chain uses TRBV29-1 and TRBJ2-7, with D unresolved. CDR3 length equals 12 residues. The V and J ends lost 0 bases and 3 bases respectively, with 6 bases between them. Looked up from germline, CDR1 is SQVTM and CDR2 is ANQGSEA. The CDR3 DNA reads as TGCAGCGTTGAAGAGGCAGGCTACGAGCAGTACTTC. It is translated as CSVEEAGYEQYF.

The chain has TRBV6-5 and TRBJ2-7, with TRBD1 as a possible D gene (5 bases). Germline V gene lookup returns CDR1 MNHEY and CDR2 SVGAGI. This CDR3 region has 11 residues. V dropped 0 bases and J dropped 10 bases, with 7 bases sitting between them. DNA for the CDR3: TGTGCCAGCAGTTACTCGGGGCTCCAGTACTTC. This translates into CASSYSGLQYF.

This chain joins TRBV20-1 and TRBJ1-6; D ambiguous. Germline V gene data show CDR1 as DFQATT and CDR2 as SNEGSKA (reference sequence). The CDR3 is 14 amino acids. V lost 3 bases, J lost 0 bases, and 6 bases lay in between. The CDR3 reads CSASESSYNSPLHF. DNA for the CDR3: TGCAGTGCTAGTGAAAGCTCCTATAATTCACCCCTCCACTTT.

The chain is built from TRBV7-9 and TRBJ2-1; 12 bases line up with TRBD2. Germline CDR1 and CDR2: SEHNR and FQNEAQ (reference sequence). The CDR3 has 18 residues. Trimming took 2 bases from V and 0 from J; bases not matched to a gene: 5. The DNA of the CDR3 is TGTGCCAGCAGCTTACCGACTAGCGGGGGAAGCTCCTACAATGAGCAGTTCTTC. The encoded protein is CASSLPTSGGSSYNEQFF.

V usage is TRBV5-1 and J usage is TRBJ1-5; the D gene is possibly TRBD1 (6 bases). Trimming cost V 2 bases and J 3 bases, with 12 bases left between them. This CDR3 is 15 amino acids long. Germline V gives CDR1 SGHRS, CDR2 YFSETQ. Here the CDR3 DNA reads TGCGCCAGCAGCTTAACAGGGAACTTCAATCAGCCCCAGCATTTT. Translation: CASSLTGNFNQPQHF.

The CDR3 reads CASFRGADTQYF. In nucleotides, the CDR3 is TGTGCCAGCTTCCGGGGCGCAGATACGCAGTATTTT. The chain couples TRBV12-3 or TRBV12-4 to TRBJ2-3, with D possibly called TRBD1 or TRBD2 (5 bases each). Trimming removed 8 bases from V and 4 bases from J, with 10 bases in between. The CDR3 is 12 amino acids.

This chain connects TRBV10-1 to TRBJ2-3, with a tentative D call TRBD2 (5 bases). Germline lookup yields CDR1 WNHNN and CDR2 SYGVQD (reference sequence). V was cut by 4 bases and J by 2 bases, with 7 bases left in between. CDR3 size: 13 residues. The CDR3 DNA reads as TGCGCCAGCAGTGGACTACCCACAGATACGCAGTATTTT. The encoded protein is CASSGLPTDTQYF.